This paragraph reports one TCR beta chain. Its target is not known. With 60 Vbeta and 13 Jbeta primers, the PCR was carried out. Repertoires were generated with immunoSEQ multiplex PCR, while TCRdb's copy carries only in-frame clones and drops some. The clone table shows 90,000 to 100,000 clones, with the ten largest holding about 3.4%. These data originate in a study of cytomegalovirus exposure and HLA in healthy donors. In the study overall: Of all 360 or so donors who were genotyped, around 79% belonged to the Caucasian-associated ancestry cluster. Study-wide findings and caveats: Indistinguishable V segments such as TRBV6-2 and TRBV6-3 were excluded.

CDR1 and CDR2 from the germline V gene are SGHNT and YYREEE (reference sequence). The ends lost 4 bases at V and 7 bases at J; junction bases unmatched: 7. This CDR3 has 14 residues. The clonotype originates from a woman aged 25 to 39 in good health and CMV-seronegative. What was sequenced was PBMCs. The J gene is TRBJ1-4, the V gene TRBV5-4; TRBD1 matches 7 bases. This CDR3 reads CASSPDRASEKLFF. The DNA of the CDR3 is TGTGCCAGCAGCCCTGACAGGGCTAGTGAAAAACTGTTTTTT.